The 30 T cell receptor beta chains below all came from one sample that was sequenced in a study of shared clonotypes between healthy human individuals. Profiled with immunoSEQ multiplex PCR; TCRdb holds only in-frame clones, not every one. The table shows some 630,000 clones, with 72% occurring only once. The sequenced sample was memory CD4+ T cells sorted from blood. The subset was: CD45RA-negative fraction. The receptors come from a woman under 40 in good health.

The CDR3 here is CASRPRDWSYEQYF. The CDR3 DNA reads as TGCGCCAGCAGGCCCCGGGACTGGTCCTACGAGCAGTACTTC. The chain carries TRBV5-1 and TRBJ2-5; a weak D match, TRBD2 (6 bases). TRBJ2-7 explains the end of the DNA better; the J call may be wrong. The germline gives CDR1 SGHRS, CDR2 YFSETQ. The CDR3 consists of 14 residues.

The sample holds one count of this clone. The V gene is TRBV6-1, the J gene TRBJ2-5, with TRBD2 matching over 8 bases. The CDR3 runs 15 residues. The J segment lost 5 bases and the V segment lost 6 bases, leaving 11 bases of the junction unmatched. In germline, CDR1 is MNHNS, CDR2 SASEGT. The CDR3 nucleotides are TGTGCCAGCAGATTAGCGGGAACCCCCCCGGAGACCCAGTACTTC. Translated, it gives CASRLAGTPPETQYF.

The CDR3 reads CASSWDGPLGSGYTF. CDR3 in DNA: TGTGCCAGCAGTTGGGACGGACCCCTGGGAAGTGGCTACACCTTC. The rearrangement uses TRBV27 and TRBJ1-2; tentatively, D is TRBD1 (5 bases). The ends were cut back, 4 bases at V and 7 bases at J, with 19 bases in the middle. The V gene's germline CDR1 is MNHEY and CDR2 SMNVEV (reference sequence). This CDR3 has 15 amino acids.

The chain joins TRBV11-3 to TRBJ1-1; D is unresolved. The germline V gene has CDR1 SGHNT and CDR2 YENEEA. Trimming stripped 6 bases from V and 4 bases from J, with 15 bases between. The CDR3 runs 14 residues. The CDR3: CASRRTGKGTEAFF. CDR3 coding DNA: TGTGCCAGCAGAAGGACGGGGAAAGGCACTGAAGCTTTCTTT.

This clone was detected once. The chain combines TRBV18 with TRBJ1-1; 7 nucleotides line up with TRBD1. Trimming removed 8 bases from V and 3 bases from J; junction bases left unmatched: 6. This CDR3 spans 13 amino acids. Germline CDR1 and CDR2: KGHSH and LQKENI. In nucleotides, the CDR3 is TGTGCCAGCCTGAGGGGGCGCGACACTGAAGCTTTCTTT. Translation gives CASLRGRDTEAFF.

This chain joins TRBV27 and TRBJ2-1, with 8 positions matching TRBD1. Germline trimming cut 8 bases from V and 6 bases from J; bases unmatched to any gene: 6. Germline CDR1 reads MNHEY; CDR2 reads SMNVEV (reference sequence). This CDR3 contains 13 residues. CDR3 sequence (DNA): TGTGCCAGCTCCGGACAGGGTCGCAATGAGCAGTTCTTC. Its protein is CASSGQGRNEQFF.

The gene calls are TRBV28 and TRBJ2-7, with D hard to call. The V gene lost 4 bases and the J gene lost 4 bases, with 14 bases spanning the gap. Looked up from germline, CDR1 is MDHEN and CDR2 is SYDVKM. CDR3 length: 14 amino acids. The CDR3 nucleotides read TGTGCCAGCAGTTCCGTCGGTGAGCGATACGAGCAGTACTTC. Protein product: CASSSVGERYEQYF.

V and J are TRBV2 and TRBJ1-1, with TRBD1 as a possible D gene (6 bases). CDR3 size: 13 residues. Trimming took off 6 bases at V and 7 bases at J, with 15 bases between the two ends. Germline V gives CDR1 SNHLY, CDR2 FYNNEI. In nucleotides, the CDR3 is TGTGCCAGCAGCCGGACAGAGAGAAATGAAGCTTTCTTT. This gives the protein CASSRTERNEAFF.

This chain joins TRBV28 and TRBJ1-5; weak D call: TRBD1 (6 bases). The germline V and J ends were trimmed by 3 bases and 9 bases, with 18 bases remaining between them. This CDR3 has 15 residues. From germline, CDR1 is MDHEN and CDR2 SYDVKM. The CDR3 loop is CASSFDTGKVRPQHF. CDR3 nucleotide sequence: TGTGCCAGCAGTTTCGATACAGGGAAAGTAAGGCCCCAGCATTTT.

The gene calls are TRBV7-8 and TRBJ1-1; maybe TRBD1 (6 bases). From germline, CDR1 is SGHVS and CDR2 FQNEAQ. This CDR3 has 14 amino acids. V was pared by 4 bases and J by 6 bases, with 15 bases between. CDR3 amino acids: CASSSTRGRAEAFF. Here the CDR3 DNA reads TGTGCCAGCAGCTCGACCAGGGGTCGGGCTGAAGCTTTCTTT.

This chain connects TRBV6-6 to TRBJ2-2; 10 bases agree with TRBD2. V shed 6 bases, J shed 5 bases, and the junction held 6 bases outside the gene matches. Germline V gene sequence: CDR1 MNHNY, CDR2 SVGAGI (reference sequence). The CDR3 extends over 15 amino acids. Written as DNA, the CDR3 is TGTGCCAGCAGGTCCAGCGGGAGGGCGACCGGGGAGCTGTTTTTT. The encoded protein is CASRSSGRATGELFF.

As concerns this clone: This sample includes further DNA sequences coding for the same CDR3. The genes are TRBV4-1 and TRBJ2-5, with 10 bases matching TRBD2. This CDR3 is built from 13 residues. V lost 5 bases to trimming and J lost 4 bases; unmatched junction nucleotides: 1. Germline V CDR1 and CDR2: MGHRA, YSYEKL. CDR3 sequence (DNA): TGCGCCAGCAGCAGACTAGCGGGAGAGACCCAGTACTTC. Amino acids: CASSRLAGETQYF.

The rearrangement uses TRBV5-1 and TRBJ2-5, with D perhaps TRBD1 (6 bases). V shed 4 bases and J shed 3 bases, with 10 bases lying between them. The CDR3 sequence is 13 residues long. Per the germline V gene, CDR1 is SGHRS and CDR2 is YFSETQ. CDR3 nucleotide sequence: TGCGCCAGCAGCGAGGGACATAAAGAGACCCAGTACTTC. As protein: CASSEGHKETQYF.

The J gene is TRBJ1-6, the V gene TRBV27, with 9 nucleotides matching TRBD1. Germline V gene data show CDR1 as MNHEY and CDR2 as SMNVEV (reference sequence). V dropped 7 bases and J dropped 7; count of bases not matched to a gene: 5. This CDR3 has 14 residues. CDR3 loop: CASTLGTGNSPLHF. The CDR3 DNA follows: TGTGCCAGCACCCTCGGGACAGGGAATTCACCCCTCCACTTT.

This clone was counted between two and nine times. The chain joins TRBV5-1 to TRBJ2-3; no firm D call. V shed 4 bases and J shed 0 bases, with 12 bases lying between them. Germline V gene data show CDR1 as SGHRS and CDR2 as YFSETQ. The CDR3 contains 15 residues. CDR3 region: CASSTPAHSTDTQYF. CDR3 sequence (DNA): TGCGCCAGCAGCACCCCCGCGCATAGCACAGATACGCAGTATTTT.

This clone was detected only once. The CDR3 DNA reads TGTGCCAGCAGTTCATCAACTAGGATCAATGAGCAGTTCTTC. The encoded protein is CASSSSTRINEQFF. The chain combines TRBV6-5 with TRBJ2-1; TRBD2 is a possible D gene (5 bases). V lost 4 bases and J lost 6, with 13 bases in between. The V gene's germline CDR1 is MNHEY and CDR2 SVGAGI. This CDR3 region has 14 residues.

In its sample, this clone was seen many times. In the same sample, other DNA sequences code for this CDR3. The DNA for the CDR3 is TGTGCCAGCTCCTCGGGGGGCTACAATGAGCAGTTCTTC. This translates into CASSSGGYNEQFF. The rearrangement uses TRBV7-7 and TRBJ2-1, with TRBD2 matching over 7 bases. In germline, CDR1 is SSHAT, CDR2 FNYEAQ (reference sequence). The CDR3 has 13 amino acids. V shed 8 bases and J 3 bases; nucleotides not matched to a gene: 4.

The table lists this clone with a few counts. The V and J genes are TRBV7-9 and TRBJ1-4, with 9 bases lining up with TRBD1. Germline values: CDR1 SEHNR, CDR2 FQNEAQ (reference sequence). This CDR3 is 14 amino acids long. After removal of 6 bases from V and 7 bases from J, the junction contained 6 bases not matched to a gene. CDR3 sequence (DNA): TGTGCCAGCAGACAACAGGGGGCATCTGAAAAACTGTTTTTT. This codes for CASRQQGASEKLFF. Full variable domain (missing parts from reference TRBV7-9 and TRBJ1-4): DTGVSQNPRHKITKRGQNVTFRCDPISEHNRLYWYRQTLGQGPEFLTYFQNEAQLEKSRLLSDRFSAERPKGSFSTLEIQRTEQGDSAMYLCASRQQGASEKLFFGSGTQLSVL.

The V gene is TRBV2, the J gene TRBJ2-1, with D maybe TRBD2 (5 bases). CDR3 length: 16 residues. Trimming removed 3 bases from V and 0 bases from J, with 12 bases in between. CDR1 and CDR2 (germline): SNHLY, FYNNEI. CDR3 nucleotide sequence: TGTGCCAGCAGTGATCAGGCGGGTCGCTCCTACAATGAGCAGTTCTTC. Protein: CASSDQAGRSYNEQFF.

The CDR3 sequence: CASSQDPGSAGDTQYF. The CDR3 nucleotides read TGTGCCAGCAGCCAAGATCCGGGAAGTGCCGGGGATACGCAGTATTTT. The gene calls are TRBV4-2 and TRBJ2-3; TRBD2 is a possible D gene (5 bases). V gave up 0 bases and J gave up 6 bases, with 16 bases separating them. The CDR3 runs 16 residues. CDR1 is LGHNA, CDR2 YNFKEQ, per germline.

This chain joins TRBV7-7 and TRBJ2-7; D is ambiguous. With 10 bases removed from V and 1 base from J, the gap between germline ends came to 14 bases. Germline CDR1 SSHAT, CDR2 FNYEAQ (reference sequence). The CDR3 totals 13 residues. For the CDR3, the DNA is TGTGCCATCCCGAGTCCCCCGTCCTACGAGCAGTACTTC. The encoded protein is CAIPSPPSYEQYF.

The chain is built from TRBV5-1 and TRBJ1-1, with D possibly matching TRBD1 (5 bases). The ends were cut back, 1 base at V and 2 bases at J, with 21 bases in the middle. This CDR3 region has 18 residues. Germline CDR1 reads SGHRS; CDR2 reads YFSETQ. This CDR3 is CASSLKNVAGPTNTEAFF. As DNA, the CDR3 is TGCGCCAGCAGCTTGAAGAATGTAGCGGGACCAACTAACACTGAAGCTTTCTTT.

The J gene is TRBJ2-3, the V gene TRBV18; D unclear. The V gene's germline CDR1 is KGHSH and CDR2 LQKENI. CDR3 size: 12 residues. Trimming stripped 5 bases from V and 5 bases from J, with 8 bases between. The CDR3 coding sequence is TGTGCCAGCTCAGAGTCTCGAGATACGCAGTATTTT. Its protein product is CASSESRDTQYF.

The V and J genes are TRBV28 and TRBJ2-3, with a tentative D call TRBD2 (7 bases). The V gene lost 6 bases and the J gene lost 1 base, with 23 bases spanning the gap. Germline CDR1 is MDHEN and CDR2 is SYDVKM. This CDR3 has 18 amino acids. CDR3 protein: CASRGGGAHVRGTDTQYF. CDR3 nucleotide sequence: TGTGCCAGCAGAGGAGGGGGGGCGCATGTTCGTGGCACAGATACGCAGTATTTT.

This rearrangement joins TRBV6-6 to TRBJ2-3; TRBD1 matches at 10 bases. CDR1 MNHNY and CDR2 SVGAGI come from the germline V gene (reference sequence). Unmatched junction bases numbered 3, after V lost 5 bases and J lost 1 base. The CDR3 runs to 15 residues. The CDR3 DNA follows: TGTGCCAGCAGTGGACAGGGGGAAGGCACAGATACGCAGTATTTT. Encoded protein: CASSGQGEGTDTQYF.

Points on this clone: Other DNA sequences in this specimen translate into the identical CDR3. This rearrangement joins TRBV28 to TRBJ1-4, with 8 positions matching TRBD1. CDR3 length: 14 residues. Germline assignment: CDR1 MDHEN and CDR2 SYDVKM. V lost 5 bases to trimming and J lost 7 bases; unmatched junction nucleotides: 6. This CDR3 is CASSITGGGEKLFF. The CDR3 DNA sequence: TGTGCCAGCAGTATCACAGGGGGTGGTGAAAAACTGTTTTTT. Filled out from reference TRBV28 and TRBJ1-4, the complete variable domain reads DVKVTQSSRYLVKRTGEKVFLECVQDMDHENMFWYRQDPGLGLRLIYFSYDVKMKEKGDIPEGYSVSREKKERFSLILESASTNQTSMYLCASSITGGGEKLFFGSGTQLSVL.

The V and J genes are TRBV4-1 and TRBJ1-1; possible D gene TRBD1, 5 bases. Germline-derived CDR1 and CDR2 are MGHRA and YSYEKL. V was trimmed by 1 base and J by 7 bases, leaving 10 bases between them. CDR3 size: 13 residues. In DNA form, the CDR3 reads TGCGCCAGCAGCCAAGTGGGACGGGATGAAGCTTTCTTT. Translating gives CASSQVGRDEAFF.

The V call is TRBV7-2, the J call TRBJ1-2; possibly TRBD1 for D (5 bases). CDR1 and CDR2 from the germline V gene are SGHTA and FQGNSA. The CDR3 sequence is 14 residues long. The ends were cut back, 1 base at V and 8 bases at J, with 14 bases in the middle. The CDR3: CASSLEGRGSGYTF. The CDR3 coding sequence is TGTGCCAGCAGCTTAGAAGGACGGGGGAGCGGCTACACCTTC.

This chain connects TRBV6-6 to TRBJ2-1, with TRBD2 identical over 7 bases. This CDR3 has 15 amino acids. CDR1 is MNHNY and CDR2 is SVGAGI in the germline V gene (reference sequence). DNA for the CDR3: TGTTCAACAGCCCAGGGCGGGAGCTCCTACAATGAGCAGTTCTTC. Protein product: CSTAQGGSSYNEQFF.

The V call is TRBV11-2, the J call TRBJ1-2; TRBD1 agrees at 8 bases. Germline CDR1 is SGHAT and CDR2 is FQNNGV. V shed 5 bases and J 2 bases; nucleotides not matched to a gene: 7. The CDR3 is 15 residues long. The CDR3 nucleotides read TGTGCCAGCAGCCCCCGGACAGGGACAAACTATGGCTACACCTTC. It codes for CASSPRTGTNYGYTF.